The clone carrying this TCR beta chain was recorded many times. The sample belongs to a study of T-cell reconstitution after alpha-beta-depleted transplantation in children. The CDR3 is made up of 12 amino acids. Germline V gives CDR1 SQVTM, CDR2 ANQGSEA. The V end lost 3 bases, the J end lost 2 bases, and 7 bases lay between the germline ends. Library preparation (for TCRbeta) was performed with unique molecular identifiers. TCRdb reprocessed the PCR reads via MiXCR and lists one record per CDR3 protein. The sample records hundreds of thousands of distinct CDR3 sequences, about 12% being singletons. The origin of this receptor is a girl aged 2-10 years with congenital amegakaryocytic thrombocytopenia, due to receive a stem cell transplant. The sequencing used PBMCs, collected before TCRalphabeta/CD19-depleted stem cell transplant. The chain employs TRBV29-1 and TRBJ1-2; D call uncertain. CDR3 in amino acids: CSVDGGNYGYTF. CDR3 in DNA: TGCAGCGTTGACGGCGGGAACTATGGCTACACCTTC.